What follows are 10 T cell receptor beta chains derived from one specimen sequenced in a study of shared T cell receptors in the human thymus. TCRdb's table, derived via immunoSEQ multiplex PCR, lists solely in-frame clones and lacks some. The sample shows roughly 700,000 clones, 88% of them seen only once. These data were also reused for a study on human thymus T cells.

The sample consisted of thymocytes. The receptors stem from a boy less than two years old with a congenital heart defect.

This sequence joins TRBV28 and TRBJ2-2; tentative D call: TRBD2 (6 bases). With 11 bases removed from V and 7 bases from J, the gap between germline ends came to 26 bases. Per germline, CDR1 MDHEN and CDR2 SYDVKM. The CDR3 spans 16 residues. The CDR3 spells CAARREGHLGGGELFF. As DNA, the CDR3 is TGTGCCGCGAGGAGAGAGGGCCACCTCGGGGGCGGGGAGCTGTTTTTT.

This rearrangement joins TRBV27 to TRBJ2-7; the match to TRBD2 covers 9 bases. The CDR3 consists of 14 residues. V gave up 3 bases and J gave up 4 bases; unmatched junction bases: 4. The germline CDR1 and CDR2 sequences are MNHEY and SMNVEV (reference sequence). The CDR3: CASSFWAGGYEQYF. Written as DNA, the CDR3 is TGTGCCAGCAGTTTTTGGGCGGGAGGGTACGAGCAGTACTTC.

Only one count was recorded for this clone. The chain couples TRBV7-8 to TRBJ1-1, with 8 positions matching TRBD1. Germline values: CDR1 SGHVS, CDR2 FQNEAQ. This CDR3 spans 16 amino acids. Trimming took 5 bases from V and 4 from J; bases not matched to a gene: 12. CDR3 coding DNA: TGTGCCAGCAGCCTCCTCGGTATAACAGGGGGCACTGAAGCTTTCTTT. It specifies CASSLLGITGGTEAFF.

The chain links TRBV28 to TRBJ1-2; 7 bases agree with TRBD1. In germline, CDR1 is MDHEN, CDR2 SYDVKM. V lost 5 bases and J lost 1; bases outside the gene matches: 10. The CDR3 contains 16 residues. CDR3 region: CASSLTGQELNYGYTF. CDR3 sequence (DNA): TGTGCCAGCAGTCTGACCGGACAGGAGCTTAACTATGGCTACACCTTC.

This clone appeared a few times. The CDR3 coding sequence is TGTGCCAGCAGCCTTCGACTAGCGGGAGGTATCGAGCAGTACTTC. Amino acid sequence: CASSLRLAGGIEQYF. The chain uses TRBV11-3 and TRBJ2-7; 13 bases align to TRBD2. J lost 6 bases, V lost 5 bases, and 7 bases had no gene match. CDR1 SGHNT and CDR2 YENEEA come from the germline V gene. This CDR3 is built from 15 residues.

This chain joins TRBV5-4 and TRBJ2-3; 7 nucleotides agree with TRBD1. The CDR3 is 16 residues long. The ends lost 3 bases at V and 0 bases at J; junction bases unmatched: 7. CDR1 and CDR2 (germline): SGHNT, YYREEE (reference sequence). CDR3 nucleotides: TGTGCCAGCAGCTACCCAGGGGGTACTAGCACAGATACGCAGTATTTT. Protein: CASSYPGGTSTDTQYF.

This chain joins TRBV6-1 and TRBJ1-3; D remains unclear. The CDR3 length is 14 residues. Trimming took 7 bases from V and 2 from J, leaving 12 bases between them. CDR1 and CDR2 (germline): MNHNS, SASEGT. CDR3 region: CASMVPGTGNTIYF. CDR3 DNA: TGTGCCAGCATGGTTCCAGGAACTGGAAACACCATATATTTT.

This chain connects TRBV4-2 to TRBJ2-7; tentatively, D is TRBD2 (7 bases). This CDR3 comprises 15 residues. Trimming pared 3 bases from V and 1 base from J, leaving 13 bases between. The germline gives CDR1 LGHNA, CDR2 YNFKEQ. The CDR3 reads CASSQGRGASYEQYF. The CDR3 DNA reads TGTGCCAGCAGCCAGGGACGGGGGGCATCCTACGAGCAGTACTTC.

This sequence joins TRBV5-1 and TRBJ2-5; TRBD1 matches at 9 bases. The J call may be faulty, since TRBJ2-7 better matches the DNA end. This CDR3 has 14 amino acids. Germline loops: CDR1 SGHRS, CDR2 YFSETQ. The DNA for the CDR3 is TGCGCCAGCAGCCAAGGACAGGGGACCTACGAGCAGTACTTC. It translates to CASSQGQGTYEQYF.

J is TRBJ2-1 and V is TRBV6-5; 7 nucleotides match TRBD2. V lost 9 bases, J lost 8 bases, and 10 bases stayed unmatched. Germline V lookup: CDR1 MNHEY, CDR2 SVGAGI. This CDR3 spans 13 amino acids. CDR3 region: CARWGEGVYEQFF. CDR3 sequence (DNA): TGTGCCAGGTGGGGGGAGGGCGTCTATGAGCAGTTCTTC.